These 19 T cell receptor beta chains share one sample of origin, sequenced in a study of identical twins (dated by TCRdb to 2016 to 2017). The library was made by 5' RACE. TCRdb shows the sequencer as Illumina HiSeq 2000. Through fastp at Q25 and MiXCR, TCRdb rebuilt clones from the public reads, retaining in-frame beta chains. Here each entry gathers all rows of one CDR3 protein and keeps the most common genes and DNA. This sample holds approximately 700,000 distinct CDR3 sequences; around a sixth were observed only once. Of the sample, about 12% is held by the ten largest clones. The same sample was also used in a study of T cells expressing NK-cell markers.

The sequenced sample was PBMCs. The receptors were sampled from a young woman in good health.

This clonotype has ten or more counts. The chain joins TRBV20-1 to TRBJ1-2; a weak D match, TRBD1 (5 bases). This CDR3 has 13 residues. Germline CDR1 reads DFQATT; CDR2 reads SNEGSKA (reference sequence). V shed 4 bases and J shed 3 bases, with 12 bases lying between them. CDR3 in DNA: TGCAGTGCTAAGCCCGGGGCCGACTATGGCTACACCTTC. As protein: CSAKPGADYGYTF.

This sequence joins TRBV10-3 and TRBJ2-6; D perhaps matches TRBD1 (6 bases). Trimming stripped 7 bases from V and 1 base from J, with 11 bases between. The CDR3 runs to 15 residues. CDR1 is ENHRY and CDR2 is SYGVKD in the germline V gene. CDR3 sequence reads: CAIMDSRSGANVLTF. In DNA, the CDR3 is TGTGCCATCATGGACAGCCGATCTGGGGCCAACGTCCTGACTTTC.

This CDR3 reads CASSQTEGSYEQYF. CDR3 in DNA: TGTGCCAGCTCGCAAACGGAGGGCTCCTACGAGCAGTACTTC. This rearrangement joins TRBV6-1 to TRBJ2-7; TRBD2 is a possible D gene (6 bases). Germline lookup yields CDR1 MNHNS and CDR2 SASEGT. The CDR3 covers 14 residues. V lost 8 bases and J 0 bases, leaving 14 bases between the germline ends.

This clonotype was picked up a small number of times. This chain joins TRBV20-1 and TRBJ2-3; 9 bases agree with TRBD2. The trim removed 4 bases at V and 6 bases at J, leaving 11 bases unmatched. Germline V CDR1 and CDR2: DFQATT, SNEGSKA (reference sequence). The CDR3 contains 15 residues. The CDR3 is CSATARGGVFDTQYF. The CDR3 DNA reads as TGCAGTGCTACGGCGCGGGGGGGTGTCTTTGATACGCAGTATTTT.

This clonotype showed up just a few times. V is TRBV10-3 and J is TRBJ2-7, with TRBD1 matching 9 bases. V trimming: 8 bases; J trimming: 7 bases; junction bases outside the gene matches: 9. This CDR3 spans 13 amino acids. In germline, CDR1 is ENHRY, CDR2 SYGVKD. The CDR3 region is CAIDRGTSEEQYF. The CDR3 DNA is TGTGCCATCGACAGGGGGACCTCTGAAGAGCAGTACTTC.

This clonotype showed up just a few times. CDR3 residues: CASTSHGTSSGYTF. DNA of the CDR3: TGTGCCAGCACCTCCCACGGGACATCGTCGGGCTACACCTTC. The gene calls are TRBV12-3 or TRBV12-4 and TRBJ1-2, with D possibly matching TRBD1 (6 bases). Trimming removed 7 bases from V and 8 bases from J, with 20 bases in between. This CDR3 has 14 residues.

The chain carries TRBV20-1 and TRBJ2-3; 8 bases match TRBD2. The CDR3 sequence is 16 residues long. The germline V gene encodes CDR1 DFQATT and CDR2 SNEGSKA (reference sequence). V gave up 2 bases and J gave up 0 bases; unmatched junction bases: 7. DNA for the CDR3: TGCAGTGCTAGACGTCCGAGCGGGGGTAGCACAGATACGCAGTATTTT. It encodes CSARRPSGGSTDTQYF.

This clonotype was detected many times. V usage is TRBV12-3 or TRBV12-4 and J usage is TRBJ2-5, with D maybe TRBD2 (5 bases). Trimming cost V 3 bases and J 3 bases, with 11 bases left between them. CDR3 length: 14 residues. The CDR3 DNA follows: TGTGCCAGCAGTTTTCAGAACGGGAAAGAGACCCAGTACTTC. This sequence encodes CASSFQNGKETQYF.

The V and J genes are TRBV20-1 and TRBJ2-5, with 7 bases lining up with TRBD2. CDR1 and CDR2 from the germline V gene are DFQATT and SNEGSKA (reference sequence). V trimming: 6 bases; J trimming: 2 bases; junction bases outside the gene matches: 15. CDR3 length: 16 residues. The CDR3 here is CSAEERGSTNQETQYF. Written as DNA, the CDR3 is TGCAGTGCGGAAGAACGCGGGAGCACAAATCAAGAGACCCAGTACTTC.

The chain recombines TRBV20-1 with TRBJ2-1, with a weak D call TRBD2 (6 bases). Between the trimmed V and J ends, which lost 1 base and 4 bases, there was a span of 14 bases. This CDR3 contains 15 residues. Per germline, CDR1 DFQATT and CDR2 SNEGSKA (reference sequence). The CDR3 region is CSARAYSGLYNEQFF. In DNA form, the CDR3 reads TGCAGTGCTAGAGCGTATAGCGGCCTTTACAATGAGCAGTTCTTC.

This chain links TRBV4-2 with TRBJ2-1, with TRBD2 matching 9 bases. The CDR3 extends over 15 amino acids. V shed 1 base and J 8 bases; nucleotides not matched to a gene: 6. Germline V gene lookup returns CDR1 LGHNA and CDR2 YNFKEQ. The CDR3 region is CASSQGVAGDDEQFF. DNA for the CDR3: TGTGCCAGCAGCCAAGGGGTAGCGGGAGACGATGAGCAGTTCTTC.

This clonotype was seen only a few times. The rearrangement links TRBV7-8 to TRBJ2-6; either TRBD1 or TRBD2 may supply D (5 bases each). The CDR3 is made up of 16 amino acids. CDR1 and CDR2 (germline): SGHVS, FQNEAQ. V lost 2 bases and J 11 bases, leaving 19 bases between the germline ends. The CDR3 region has the DNA TGTGCCAGCAGCTTATTGCCGGGACGATTAAGGGACGTCCTGACTTTC. Protein: CASSLLPGRLRDVLTF.

The chain employs TRBV3-1 and TRBJ1-3; D unclear. Trimming removed 5 bases from V and 8 bases from J, with 16 bases in between. Germline V lookup: CDR1 LGHDT, CDR2 YNNKEL (reference sequence). There are 14 residues in the CDR3. The CDR3 spells CASSVGPPEDTIYF. CDR3 in DNA: TGTGCCAGCAGCGTCGGACCCCCGGAGGACACCATATATTTT.

The chain couples TRBV6-1 to TRBJ2-1, with D tentatively TRBD2 (6 bases). From germline, CDR1 is MNHNS and CDR2 SASEGT. Trimming left V 4 bases short and J 11 bases short, with 15 bases between. This CDR3 spans 13 amino acids. The CDR3 bases are TGTGCCAGCAGTGGGACTGGACTACCGAAGCAGTTCTTC. This gives the protein CASSGTGLPKQFF.

This clonotype has more than one count but fewer than ten. This chain joins TRBV7-2 and TRBJ2-3; D perhaps matches TRBD1 (5 bases). The CDR3 is 15 amino acids. Germline V lookup: CDR1 SGHTA, CDR2 FQGNSA. Trimming took off 5 bases at V and 8 bases at J, with 20 bases between the two ends. The CDR3 region is CASSPGAQVPSTQYF. For the CDR3, the DNA is TGTGCCAGCAGCCCTGGGGCACAGGTCCCTTCTACGCAGTATTTT. Full variable domain (rest looked up from reference TRBV7-2 and TRBJ2-3): GAGVSQSPSNKVTEKGKDVELRCDPISGHTALYWYRQSLGQGLEFLIYFQGNSAPDKSGLPSDRFSAERTGGSVSTLTIQRTQQEDSAVYLCASSPGAQVPSTQYFGPGTRLTVL.

This clonotype was seen a few times. The chain has TRBV20-1 and TRBJ2-7, with D unclear. Germline loops: CDR1 DFQATT, CDR2 SNEGSKA (reference sequence). The CDR3 runs to 15 residues. The V end lost 0 bases, the J end lost 5 bases, and 17 bases lay between the germline ends. CDR3 sequence: CSARDPGPRHHEQYF. In nucleotides, the CDR3 is TGCAGTGCTAGAGATCCTGGGCCTCGACATCACGAGCAGTACTTC.

The sample holds a few counts of this clonotype. V gene TRBV12-3 or TRBV12-4 combines with J gene TRBJ1-6; D not resolved. V gave up 3 bases and J gave up 5 bases, with 8 bases separating them. The CDR3 loop spans 14 amino acids. The chain's CDR3 is CASSFPADNSPLHF. The CDR3, as DNA: TGTGCCAGCAGTTTCCCCGCAGATAATTCACCCCTCCACTTT.

This chain connects TRBV5-1 to TRBJ2-2, with D possibly TRBD2 on 6 matching bases. Germline V gene data show CDR1 as SGHRS and CDR2 as YFSETQ. CDR3 length: 13 amino acids. Trimming stripped 10 bases from V and 6 bases from J, with 16 bases between. CDR3 loop: CAWGERTAGELFF. CDR3 DNA: TGCGCCTGGGGGGAGCGAACCGCCGGGGAGCTGTTTTTT.

This clonotype has a handful of counts. J is TRBJ1-1 and V is TRBV2; 9 bases align to TRBD1. The V and J ends lost 8 bases and 5 bases, in that order; junction bases with no gene match: 12. Germline CDR1 and CDR2: SNHLY and FYNNEI. The CDR3 consists of 15 residues. CDR3 protein: CASLLPGTGRTEAFF. As DNA, the CDR3 is TGTGCCAGCCTGCTCCCCGGGACAGGGAGAACTGAAGCTTTCTTT.